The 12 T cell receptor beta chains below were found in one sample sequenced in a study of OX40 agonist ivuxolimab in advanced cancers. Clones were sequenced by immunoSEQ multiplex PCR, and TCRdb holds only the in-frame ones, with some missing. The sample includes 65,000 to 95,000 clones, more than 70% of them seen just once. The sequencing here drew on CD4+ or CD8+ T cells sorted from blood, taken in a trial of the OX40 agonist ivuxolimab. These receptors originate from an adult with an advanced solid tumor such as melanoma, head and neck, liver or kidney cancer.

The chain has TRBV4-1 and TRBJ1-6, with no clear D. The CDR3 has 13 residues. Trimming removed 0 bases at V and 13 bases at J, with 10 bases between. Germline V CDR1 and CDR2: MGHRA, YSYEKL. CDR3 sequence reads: CASSQEMVYPLHF. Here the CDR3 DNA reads TGCGCCAGCAGCCAAGAGATGGTCTACCCCCTCCACTTT.

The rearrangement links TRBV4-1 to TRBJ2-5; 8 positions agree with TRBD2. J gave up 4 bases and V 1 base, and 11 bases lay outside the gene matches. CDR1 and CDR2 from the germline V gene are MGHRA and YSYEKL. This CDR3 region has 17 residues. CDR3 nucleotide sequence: TGCGCCAGCAGCCAAGGAGGAAGAGGGAGCGGGGGAGAGACCCAGTACTTC. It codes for CASSQGGRGSGGETQYF.

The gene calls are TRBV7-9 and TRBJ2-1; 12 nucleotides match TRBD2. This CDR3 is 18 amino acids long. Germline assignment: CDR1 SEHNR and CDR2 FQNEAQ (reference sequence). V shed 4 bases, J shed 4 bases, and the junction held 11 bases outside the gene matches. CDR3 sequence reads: CASSSTTSGSSSYNEQFF. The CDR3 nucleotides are TGTGCCAGCAGCTCCACGACTAGCGGGAGTTCCTCGTACAATGAGCAGTTCTTC.

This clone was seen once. CDR3 loop: CASLTHSYEQYF. CDR3 DNA sequence: TGTGCCAGCTTGACACACTCCTACGAGCAGTACTTC. The chain carries TRBV28 and TRBJ2-7; D is unclear. The germline gives CDR1 MDHEN, CDR2 SYDVKM. CDR3 length: 12 amino acids. V lost 8 bases and J 0 bases, leaving 8 bases between the germline ends.

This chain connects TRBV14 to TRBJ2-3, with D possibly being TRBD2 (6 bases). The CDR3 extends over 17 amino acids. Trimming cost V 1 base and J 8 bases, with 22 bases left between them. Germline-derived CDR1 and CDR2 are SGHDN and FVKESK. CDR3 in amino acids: CASSQAGLLGGRATQYF. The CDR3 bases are TGTGCCAGCAGCCAAGCGGGACTTTTGGGCGGCAGGGCTACGCAGTATTTT. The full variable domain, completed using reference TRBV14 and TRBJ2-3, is EAGVTQFPSHSVIEKGQTVTLRCDPISGHDNLYWYRRVMGKEIKFLLHFVKESKQDESGMPNNRFLAERTGGTYSTLKVQPAELEDSGVYFCASSQAGLLGGRATQYFGPGTRLTVL.

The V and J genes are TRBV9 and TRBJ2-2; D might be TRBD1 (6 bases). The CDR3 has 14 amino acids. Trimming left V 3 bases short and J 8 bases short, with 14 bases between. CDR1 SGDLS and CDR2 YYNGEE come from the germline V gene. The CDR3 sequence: CASSDRTEGGELFF. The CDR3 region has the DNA TGTGCCAGCAGCGACCGGACAGAAGGGGGGGAGCTGTTTTTT.

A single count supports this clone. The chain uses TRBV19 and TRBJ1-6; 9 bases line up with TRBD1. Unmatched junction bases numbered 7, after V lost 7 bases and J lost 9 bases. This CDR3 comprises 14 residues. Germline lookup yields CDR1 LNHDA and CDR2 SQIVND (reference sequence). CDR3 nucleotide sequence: TGTGCCAGTACCGACAGGGGGTTTATTTCACCCCTCCACTTT. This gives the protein CASTDRGFISPLHF. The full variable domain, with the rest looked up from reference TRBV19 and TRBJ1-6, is DGGITQSPKYLFRKEGQNVTLSCEQNLNHDAMYWYRQDPGQGLRLIYYSQIVNDFQKGDIAEGYSVSREKKESFPLTVTSAQKNPTAFYLCASTDRGFISPLHFGNGTRLTVT.

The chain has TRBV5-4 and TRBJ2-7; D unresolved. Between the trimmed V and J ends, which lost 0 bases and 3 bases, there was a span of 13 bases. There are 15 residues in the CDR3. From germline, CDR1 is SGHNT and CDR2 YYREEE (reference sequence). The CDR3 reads CASSLGSGDLYEQYF. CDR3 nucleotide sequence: TGTGCCAGCAGCTTGGGGTCAGGAGACCTCTACGAGCAGTACTTC.

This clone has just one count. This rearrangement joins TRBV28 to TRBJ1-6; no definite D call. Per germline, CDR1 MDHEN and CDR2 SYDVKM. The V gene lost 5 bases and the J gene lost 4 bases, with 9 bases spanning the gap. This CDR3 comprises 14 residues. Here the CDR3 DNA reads TGTGCCAGCAGTGGGGTACCTTATAATTCACCCCTCCACTTT. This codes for CASSGVPYNSPLHF.

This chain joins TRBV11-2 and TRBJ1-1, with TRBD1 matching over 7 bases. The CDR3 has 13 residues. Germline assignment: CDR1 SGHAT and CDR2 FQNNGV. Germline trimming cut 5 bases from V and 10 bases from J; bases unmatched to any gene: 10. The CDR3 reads CASSVSTGQRAFF. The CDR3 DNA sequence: TGTGCCAGCAGCGTCTCGACAGGGCAGCGAGCTTTCTTT.

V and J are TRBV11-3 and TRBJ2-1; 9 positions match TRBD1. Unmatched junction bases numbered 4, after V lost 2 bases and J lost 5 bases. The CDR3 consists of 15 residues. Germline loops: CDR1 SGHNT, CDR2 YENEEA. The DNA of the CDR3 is TGTGCCAGCAGCTTACGGGACAGGGCTAACAATGAGCAGTTCTTC. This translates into CASSLRDRANNEQFF.

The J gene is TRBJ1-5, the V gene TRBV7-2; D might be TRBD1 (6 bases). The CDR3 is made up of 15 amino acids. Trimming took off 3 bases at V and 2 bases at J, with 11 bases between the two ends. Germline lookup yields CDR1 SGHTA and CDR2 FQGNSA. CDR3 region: CASSLWGAGNQPQHF. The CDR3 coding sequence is TGTGCCAGCAGCTTGTGGGGGGCAGGCAATCAGCCCCAGCATTTT.